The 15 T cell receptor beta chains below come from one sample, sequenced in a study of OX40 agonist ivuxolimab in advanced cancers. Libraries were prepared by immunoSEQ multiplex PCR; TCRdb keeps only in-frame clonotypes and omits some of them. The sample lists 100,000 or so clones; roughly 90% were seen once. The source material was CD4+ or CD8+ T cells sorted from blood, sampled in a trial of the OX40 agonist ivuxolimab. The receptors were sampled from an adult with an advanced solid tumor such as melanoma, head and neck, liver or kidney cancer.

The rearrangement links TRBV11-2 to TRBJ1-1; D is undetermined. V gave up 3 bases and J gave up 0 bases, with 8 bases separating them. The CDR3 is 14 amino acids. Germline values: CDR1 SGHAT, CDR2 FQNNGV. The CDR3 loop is CASSLADLNTEAFF. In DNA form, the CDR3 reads TGTGCCAGCAGCTTGGCGGATTTGAACACTGAAGCTTTCTTT. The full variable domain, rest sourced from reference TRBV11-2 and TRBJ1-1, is EAGVAQSPRYKIIEKRQSVAFWCNPISGHATLYWYQQILGQGPKLLIQFQNNGVVDDSQLPKDRFSAERLKGVDSTLKIQPAKLEDSAVYLCASSLADLNTEAFFGQGTRLTVV.

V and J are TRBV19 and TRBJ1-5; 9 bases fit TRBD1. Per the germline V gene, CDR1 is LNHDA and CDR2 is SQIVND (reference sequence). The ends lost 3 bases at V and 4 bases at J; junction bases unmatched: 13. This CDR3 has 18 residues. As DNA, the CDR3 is TGTGCCAGTAGTATTGGGATTTGGAGGACAGGGGCGAATCAGCCCCAGCATTTT. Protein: CASSIGIWRTGANQPQHF. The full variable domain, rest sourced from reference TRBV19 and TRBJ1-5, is DGGITQSPKYLFRKEGQNVTLSCEQNLNHDAMYWYRQDPGQGLRLIYYSQIVNDFQKGDIAEGYSVSREKKESFPLTVTSAQKNPTAFYLCASSIGIWRTGANQPQHFGDGTRLSIL.

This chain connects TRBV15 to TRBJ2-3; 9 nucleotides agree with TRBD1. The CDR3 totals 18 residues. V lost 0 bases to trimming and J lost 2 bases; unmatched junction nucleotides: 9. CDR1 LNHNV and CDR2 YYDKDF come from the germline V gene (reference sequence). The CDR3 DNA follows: TGTGCCACCAGCAGAGATTTTCTTGGGACAGGGCTCACAGATACGCAGTATTTT. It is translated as CATSRDFLGTGLTDTQYF.

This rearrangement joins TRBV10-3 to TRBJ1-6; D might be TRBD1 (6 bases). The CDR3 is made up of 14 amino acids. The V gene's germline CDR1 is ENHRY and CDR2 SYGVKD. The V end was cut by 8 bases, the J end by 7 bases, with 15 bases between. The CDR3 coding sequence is TGTGCCATCTGCCCCGCCCAGGGGAATTCACCCCTCCACTTT. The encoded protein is CAICPAQGNSPLHF.

CDR3 nucleotides: TGTGCCAGCAGTCCGGACAGGAACTATGGCTACACCTTC. This codes for CASSPDRNYGYTF. The V gene is TRBV11-2, the J gene TRBJ1-2; 7 bases align to TRBD1. V shed 6 bases, J shed 2 bases, and the junction held 3 bases outside the gene matches. This CDR3 comprises 13 residues. CDR1 is SGHAT and CDR2 is FQNNGV in the germline V gene.

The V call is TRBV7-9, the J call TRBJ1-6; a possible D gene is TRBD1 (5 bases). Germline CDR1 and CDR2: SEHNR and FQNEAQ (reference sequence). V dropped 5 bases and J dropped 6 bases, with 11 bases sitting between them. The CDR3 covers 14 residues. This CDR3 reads CASSPGPSNSPLHF. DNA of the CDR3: TGTGCCAGCAGCCCGGGACCGAGTAATTCACCCCTCCACTTT.

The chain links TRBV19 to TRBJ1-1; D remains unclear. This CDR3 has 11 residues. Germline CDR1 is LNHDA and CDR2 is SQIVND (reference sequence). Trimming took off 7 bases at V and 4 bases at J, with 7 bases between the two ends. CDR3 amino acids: CASISLTEAFF. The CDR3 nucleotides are TGTGCCAGTATATCCCTCACTGAAGCTTTCTTT.

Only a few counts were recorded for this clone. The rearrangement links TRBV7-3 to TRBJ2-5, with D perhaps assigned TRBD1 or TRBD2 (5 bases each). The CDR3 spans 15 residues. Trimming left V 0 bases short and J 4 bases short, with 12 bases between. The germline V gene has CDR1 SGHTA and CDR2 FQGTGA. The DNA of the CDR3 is TGTGCCAGCAGCTTAACGGGGACCACGGGAGAGACCCAGTACTTC. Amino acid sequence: CASSLTGTTGETQYF.

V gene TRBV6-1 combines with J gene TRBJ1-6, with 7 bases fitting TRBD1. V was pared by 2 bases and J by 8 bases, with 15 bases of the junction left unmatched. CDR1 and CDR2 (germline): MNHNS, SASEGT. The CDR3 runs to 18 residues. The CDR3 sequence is CASSEHQDPRGLYSPLHF. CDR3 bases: TGTGCCAGCAGTGAACATCAGGACCCAAGGGGGCTTTATTCACCCCTCCACTTT.

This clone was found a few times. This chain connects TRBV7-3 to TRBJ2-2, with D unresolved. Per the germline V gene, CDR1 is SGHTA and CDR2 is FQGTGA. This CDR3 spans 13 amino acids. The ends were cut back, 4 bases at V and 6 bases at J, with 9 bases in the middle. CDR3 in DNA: TGTGCCAGCAGCTCCGCCGGAGCCGGGGAGCTGTTTTTT. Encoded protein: CASSSAGAGELFF.

CDR3: CASSIGLAGGPADTQYF. The DNA for the CDR3 is TGTGCCAGTAGTATAGGGCTAGCGGGGGGGCCAGCAGATACGCAGTATTTT. V gene TRBV19 combines with J gene TRBJ2-3, with 12 bases lining up with TRBD2. The CDR3 totals 17 residues. J lost 4 bases, V lost 1 base, and 6 bases had no gene match. Germline V lookup: CDR1 LNHDA, CDR2 SQIVND (reference sequence).

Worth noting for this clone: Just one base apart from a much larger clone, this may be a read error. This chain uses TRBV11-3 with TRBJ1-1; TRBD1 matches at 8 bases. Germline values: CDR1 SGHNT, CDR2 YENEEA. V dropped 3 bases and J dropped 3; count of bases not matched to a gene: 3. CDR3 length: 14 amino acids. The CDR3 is CASSFTGGDTEAFF. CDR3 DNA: TGTGCCAGCAGCTTTACAGGGGGGGACACTGAAGCTTTCTTT.

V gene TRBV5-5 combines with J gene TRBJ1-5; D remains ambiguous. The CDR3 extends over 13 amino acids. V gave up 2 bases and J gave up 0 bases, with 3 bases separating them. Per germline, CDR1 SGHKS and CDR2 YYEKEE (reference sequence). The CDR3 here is CASSFSSNQPQHF. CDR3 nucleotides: TGTGCCAGCAGCTTTTCTAGCAATCAGCCCCAGCATTTT.

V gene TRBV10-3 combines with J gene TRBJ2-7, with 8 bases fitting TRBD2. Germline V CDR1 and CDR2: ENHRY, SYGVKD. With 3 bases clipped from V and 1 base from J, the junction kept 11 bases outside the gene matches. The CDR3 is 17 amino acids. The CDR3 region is CAISDRLLREGSYEQYF. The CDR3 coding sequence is TGTGCCATCAGTGACCGTCTCCTACGGGAGGGTTCCTACGAGCAGTACTTC.

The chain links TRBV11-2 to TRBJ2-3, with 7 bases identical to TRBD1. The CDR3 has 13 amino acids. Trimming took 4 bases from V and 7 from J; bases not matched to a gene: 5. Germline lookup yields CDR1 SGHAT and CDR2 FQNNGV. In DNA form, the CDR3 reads TGTGCCAGCAGCTCCGGGACAGCAAATACGCAGTATTTT. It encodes CASSSGTANTQYF.